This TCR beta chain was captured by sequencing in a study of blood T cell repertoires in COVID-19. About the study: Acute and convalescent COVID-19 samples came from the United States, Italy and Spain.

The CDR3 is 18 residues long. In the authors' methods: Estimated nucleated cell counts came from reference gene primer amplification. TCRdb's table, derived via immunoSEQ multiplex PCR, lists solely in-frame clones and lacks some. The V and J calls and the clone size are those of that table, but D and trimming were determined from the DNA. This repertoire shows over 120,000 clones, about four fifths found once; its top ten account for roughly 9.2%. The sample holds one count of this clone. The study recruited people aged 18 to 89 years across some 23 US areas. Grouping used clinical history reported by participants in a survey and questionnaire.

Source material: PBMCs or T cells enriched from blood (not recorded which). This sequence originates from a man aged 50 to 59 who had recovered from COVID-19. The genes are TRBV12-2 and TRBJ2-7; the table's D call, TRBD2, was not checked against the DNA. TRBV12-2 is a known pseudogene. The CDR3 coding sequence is TGTGCAAGTCGCTTAGCAATGACAGGAGCGGGGAGCTCCTACGAGCAGTACTTC. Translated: CASRLAMTGAGSSYEQYF.